A single sample is the source of the 25 T cell receptor beta chains below, sequenced in a study of blood T cell repertoires in COVID-19. Method: immunoSEQ multiplex PCR; TCRdb's copy keeps in-frame clones and lacks some. Found here are approximately 71,000 clones, just over 85% of them singletons; the top ten hold under 6%. Sequencing was done on a sample of peripheral blood. These receptors were obtained from a human donor in a cohort sampled during active COVID-19.

This chain connects TRBV9 to TRBJ2-5; the D gene is possibly TRBD2 (6 bases). CDR1 and CDR2 from the germline V gene are SGDLS and YYNGEE. Trimming pared 7 bases from V and 5 bases from J, leaving 18 bases between. The CDR3 is 14 amino acids. CDR3 in amino acids: CASSGTSLFETQYF. CDR3 nucleotide sequence: TGTGCCAGCTCGGGGACTTCTTTATTCGAGACCCAGTACTTC.

The chain combines TRBV2 with TRBJ1-2; weak D call: TRBD1 (6 bases). V lost 8 bases and J lost 2, with 6 bases in between. The germline V gene has CDR1 SNHLY and CDR2 FYNNEI. CDR3 size: 11 residues. DNA of the CDR3: TGTGCCAGCGGGACAAACTATGGCTACACCTTC. Encoded protein: CASGTNYGYTF.

CDR3 in amino acids: CASSSTTLPNSPLHF. The DNA of the CDR3 is TGTGCCAGCAGTTCCACGACACTCCCTAATTCACCCCTCCACTTT. The rearrangement joins TRBV27 to TRBJ1-6; D remains ambiguous. V was clipped by 4 bases and J by 6 bases, with 13 bases between them. Germline lookup yields CDR1 MNHEY and CDR2 SMNVEV (reference sequence). The CDR3 covers 15 residues.

The V gene is TRBV25-1, the J gene TRBJ2-1; D possibly corresponds to TRBD2 (5 bases). The CDR3 has 16 residues. V was shortened by 5 bases and J by 0 bases, with 14 bases between the two germline ends. CDR1 is MGHDK and CDR2 is SYGVNS in the germline V gene. CDR3 amino acids: CASSPGAVSSYNEQFF. CDR3 sequence (DNA): TGTGCCAGCAGTCCTGGAGCGGTCAGCTCCTACAATGAGCAGTTCTTC.

CDR3 nucleotide sequence: TGTGCCAGCAGAACGACTGAAAACACTGAAGCTTTCTTT. Its translation is CASRTTENTEAFF. This chain uses TRBV3-1 (or the pseudogene TRBV3-2) with TRBJ1-1, with D uncertain. Germline V lookup: CDR1 LGHDT, CDR2 YNNKEL (reference sequence). This CDR3 comprises 13 residues. The V end lost 6 bases, the J end lost 2 bases, and 10 bases lay between the germline ends.

This chain links TRBV5-1 with TRBJ1-2, with a possible D match to TRBD1 (5 bases). This CDR3 has 14 amino acids. V gave up 5 bases and J gave up 3 bases, with 14 bases separating them. Germline CDR1 is SGHRS and CDR2 is YFSETQ. The CDR3 nucleotides read TGCGCCAGCAGACCTCAAGGGGTCGACTATGGCTACACCTTC. Translation: CASRPQGVDYGYTF.

This clone appeared once. The chain carries TRBV18 and TRBJ2-7; no firm D call. Germline loops: CDR1 KGHSH, CDR2 LQKENI. The CDR3 has 13 amino acids. V was pared by 4 bases and J by 0 bases, with 7 bases between. CDR3 nucleotides: TGTGCCAGCTCACTTGCGTCCTCCTACGAGCAGTACTTC. It is translated as CASSLASSYEQYF.

This clone was found once. This chain joins TRBV24-1 and TRBJ2-1; TRBD2 matches at 10 bases. Germline V lookup: CDR1 KGHDR, CDR2 SFDVKD. V gave up 4 bases and J gave up 7 bases; unmatched junction bases: 3. The CDR3 loop spans 14 amino acids. CDR3 loop: CATSEASGRNEQFF. The CDR3 nucleotides are TGTGCCACCAGTGAGGCTAGCGGGAGAAATGAGCAGTTCTTC.

J is TRBJ1-6 and V is TRBV5-1, with TRBD1 matching over 8 bases. V shed 4 bases, J shed 10 bases, and the junction held 13 bases outside the gene matches. Germline CDR1 reads SGHRS; CDR2 reads YFSETQ. CDR3 length equals 16 residues. The CDR3 protein is CASSQTGEGFGSPLHF. The CDR3 bases are TGCGCCAGCAGCCAGACAGGGGAGGGGTTTGGCTCACCCCTCCACTTT.

The rearrangement links TRBV3-1 (or the pseudogene TRBV3-2) to TRBJ1-1; tentatively, D is TRBD1 (5 bases). V dropped 2 bases and J dropped 0 bases, with 10 bases sitting between them. Germline V gene lookup returns CDR1 LGHDT and CDR2 YNNKEL (reference sequence). CDR3 size: 15 residues. The CDR3: CASSQTQAMNTEAFF. The CDR3 DNA follows: TGTGCCAGCAGCCAAACACAGGCTATGAACACTGAAGCTTTCTTT.

This clone occurred a few times. The V and J genes are TRBV12-3 or TRBV12-4 and TRBJ1-6; D ambiguous. The CDR3 is 13 amino acids. The V end was cut by 9 bases, the J end by 10 bases, with 16 bases between. CDR3 region: CASSTAERSPLHF. The CDR3 DNA reads as TGTGCCAGTTCAACAGCGGAGCGGTCACCCCTCCACTTT.

The V call is TRBV21-1, the J call TRBJ2-3; the D call TRBD2 from the table was never checked on the DNA. TRBV21-1 corresponds to a pseudogene. There are 16 residues in the CDR3. CDR3 nucleotides: TGTGCCAGCACAGAACATGAGGGGAGCGGGAAAGATACGCAGTATTTT. Protein: CASTEHEGSGKDTQYF.

The chain carries TRBV7-2 and TRBJ2-7, with 8 bases fitting TRBD2. The CDR3 totals 15 residues. Per germline, CDR1 SGHTA and CDR2 FQGNSA. The V gene end was trimmed by 5 bases and the J gene end by 3 bases; junction bases not matched to a gene: 9. The CDR3 protein is CASSRTFGTSYEQYF. The DNA for the CDR3 is TGTGCCAGCAGCCGGACATTCGGGACTAGCTACGAGCAGTACTTC. Full variable domain (remainder filled in from reference TRBV7-2 and TRBJ2-7): GAGVSQSPSNKVTEKGKDVELRCDPISGHTALYWYRQSLGQGLEFLIYFQGNSAPDKSGLPSDRFSAERTGGSVSTLTIQRTQQEDSAVYLCASSRTFGTSYEQYFGPGTRLTVT.

The chain is built from TRBV5-1 and TRBJ2-1; 7 bases are a match to TRBD2. Trimming at V came to 0 bases and at J to 10 bases, leaving 7 bases not matched to a gene. The CDR3 is 14 residues long. The germline V gene encodes CDR1 SGHRS and CDR2 YFSETQ. The CDR3 DNA is TGCGCCAGCAGCTTGGATGAGGGGCGGGAGGAGCAGTTCTTC. Its protein product is CASSLDEGREEQFF.

This chain joins TRBV12-5 and TRBJ2-1, with TRBD1 identical over 10 bases. The trim removed 5 bases at V and 8 bases at J, leaving 12 bases unmatched. The CDR3 totals 16 residues. The germline gives CDR1 LGHNT, CDR2 FRNRAP. CDR3 bases: TGTGCTAGTGGTCTCAATGTCCGGGACAGGGGTTATGAGCAGTTCTTC. It is translated as CASGLNVRDRGYEQFF.

The chain employs TRBV6-4 and TRBJ2-5, with TRBD2 matching over 8 bases. The CDR3 loop spans 19 amino acids. V lost 7 bases to trimming and J lost 2 bases; unmatched junction nucleotides: 21. The germline V gene has CDR1 MRHNA and CDR2 SNTAGT. The chain's CDR3 is CASTTQREIIRIWQETQYF. CDR3 bases: TGTGCCAGCACTACCCAGCGGGAGATAATTAGAATTTGGCAAGAGACCCAGTACTTC.

This chain connects TRBV18 to TRBJ1-1, with 11 bases matching TRBD1. The CDR3 is 15 residues long. With 3 bases clipped from V and 3 bases from J, the junction kept 3 bases outside the gene matches. CDR1 is KGHSH, CDR2 LQKENI, per germline. The CDR3: CASSPWGQGDTEAFF. In DNA, the CDR3 is TGTGCCAGCTCACCCTGGGGACAGGGGGACACTGAAGCTTTCTTT.

The CDR3 coding sequence is TGTGCCAGCAGCCCGGAGGGGTACGAGCAGTACTTC. Its translation is CASSPEGYEQYF. This chain links TRBV3-1 (or the pseudogene TRBV3-2) with TRBJ2-7; a weak D match, TRBD2 (6 bases). From germline, CDR1 is LGHDT and CDR2 YNNKEL (reference sequence). CDR3 length: 12 amino acids. The V end lost 4 bases, the J end lost 4 bases, and 8 bases lay between the germline ends.

This chain joins TRBV27 and TRBJ2-5; 9 bases are a match to TRBD1. The CDR3 is made up of 13 amino acids. Germline V CDR1 and CDR2: MNHEY, SMNVEV (reference sequence). Trimming removed 5 bases from V and 3 bases from J; junction bases left unmatched: 1. The CDR3 DNA reads as TGTGCCAGCAGTCGGGACAGGGAAGAGACCCAGTACTTC. Amino acids: CASSRDREETQYF.

In this sample, this clone turned up once. The rearrangement links TRBV15 to TRBJ1-6; no definite D call. Germline V gives CDR1 LNHNV, CDR2 YYDKDF (reference sequence). With 0 bases removed from V and 0 bases from J, the gap between germline ends came to 3 bases. The CDR3 sequence is 15 residues long. CDR3 loop: CATSRESSYNSPLHF. CDR3 sequence (DNA): TGTGCCACCAGCAGAGAGAGCTCCTATAATTCACCCCTCCACTTT.

The genes are TRBV7-9 and TRBJ2-1; 7 bases agree with TRBD1. J gave up 6 bases and V 5 bases, and 10 bases lay outside the gene matches. CDR1 and CDR2 (germline): SEHNR, FQNEAQ (reference sequence). The CDR3 has 15 amino acids. The CDR3 bases are TGTGCCAGCAGCCGAGTCGGACAGGCTTTCAATGAGCAGTTCTTC. It codes for CASSRVGQAFNEQFF.

The chain recombines TRBV7-2 with TRBJ2-3; 10 bases are a match to TRBD2. The germline CDR1 and CDR2 sequences are SGHTA and FQGNSA. V lost 5 bases and J lost 4; bases outside the gene matches: 3. This CDR3 is 14 amino acids long. This CDR3 reads CASSRTSGSDTQYF. The DNA for the CDR3 is TGTGCCAGCAGCCGGACTAGCGGATCAGATACGCAGTATTTT.

J is TRBJ1-2 and V is TRBV5-4, with TRBD1 matching over 12 bases. The V gene's germline CDR1 is SGHNT and CDR2 YYREEE (reference sequence). The CDR3 is 14 amino acids. Unmatched junction bases numbered 6, after V lost 4 bases and J lost 8 bases. The CDR3 here is CASSLGTGGSGYTF. CDR3 DNA sequence: TGTGCCAGCAGCCTTGGGACAGGGGGCTCGGGCTACACCTTC.

This chain uses TRBV13 with TRBJ2-7; TRBD2 matches 9 bases. Trimming took 5 bases from V and 2 from J; bases not matched to a gene: 13. Germline V gene data show CDR1 as PRHDT and CDR2 as FYEKMQ (reference sequence). This CDR3 spans 17 amino acids. The CDR3 reads CASSATYSSGDPYEQYF. The CDR3 region has the DNA TGTGCCAGCAGCGCAACCTACTCTAGCGGGGACCCCTACGAGCAGTACTTC.

This clone was seen a few times. This chain uses TRBV4-1 with TRBJ2-7; TRBD2 agrees at 9 bases. Looked up from germline, CDR1 is MGHRA and CDR2 is YSYEKL. With V trimmed by 4 bases and J by 2 bases, 3 bases remained unmatched. The CDR3 contains 14 residues. The CDR3 reads CASSPLAGPYEQYF. The CDR3 coding sequence is TGCGCCAGCAGCCCACTAGCGGGCCCCTACGAGCAGTACTTC.